The rows below give T cell receptor beta chains drawn from one sample of a study of neurological immune-mediated disorders. TCRdb independently ran MiXCR on the 5' RACE reads; one entry per CDR3 protein. The sample comprises 20,000 to 25,000 distinct CDR3 sequences, 15% to 20% of which are singletons, and less than 9.5% rests with the top ten. The sample taken for sequencing was CD8+ T cells from blood. Receptors originate from a woman between 18 and 30 years old with multiple sclerosis. Each CDR3 is given with its conserved first and last residue. Each record gives: CDR3 protein, D gene, CDR3 length, J gene, V gene, clone size. The D gene is left open where the match is weak. Only some rows state a clone size, as once, few, many or a class for expanded clones.

CDR3: CASSYDRDAGPRVGYTF
D: -
length: 17
J: TRBJ1-2
V: TRBV6-2/TRBV6-3
size: medium-sized

CDR3: CASRGDLSNQPQHF
D: -
length: 14
J: TRBJ1-5
V: TRBV12-3/TRBV12-4
size: many

CDR3: CASSQVSRRWHSNADTQYF
D: -
length: 19
J: TRBJ2-3
V: TRBV14
size: many

CDR3: CASSLRGGRRNTIYF
D: -
length: 15
J: TRBJ1-3
V: TRBV12-3/TRBV12-4
size: many

CDR3: CASSFTERGNYNEQFF
D: TRBD2
length: 16
J: TRBJ2-1
V: TRBV5-1
size: many

CDR3: CSGTESSVEQFF
D: -
length: 12
J: TRBJ2-1
V: TRBV20-1
size: -

CDR3: CASSLADGLYTGELFF
D: -
length: 16
J: TRBJ2-2
V: TRBV7-2
size: -

CDR3: CASSSGPTTEAFF
D: -
length: 13
J: TRBJ1-1
V: TRBV12-3/TRBV12-4
size: medium-sized

CDR3: CASGYEQYF
D: -
length: 9
J: TRBJ2-7
V: TRBV6-1
size: many

CDR3: CASSPDSGNTIYF
D: -
length: 13
J: TRBJ1-3
V: TRBV18
size: -

CDR3: CSVGLRDRVSGNTIYF
D: -
length: 16
J: TRBJ1-3
V: TRBV29-1
size: many

CDR3: CASSYSSTSGYNEQFF
D: TRBD2
length: 16
J: TRBJ2-1
V: TRBV6-2/TRBV6-3
size: many

CDR3: CASSSAHIQGAYGYTF
D: -
length: 16
J: TRBJ1-2
V: TRBV28
size: medium-sized

CDR3: CASSLRTSGRLGEQFF
D: TRBD2
length: 16
J: TRBJ2-1
V: TRBV7-2
size: medium-sized

CDR3: CASSLRQNDNQPQHF
D: -
length: 15
J: TRBJ1-5
V: TRBV6-5
size: many

CDR3: CASSPLLGSTGELFF
D: -
length: 15
J: TRBJ2-2
V: TRBV12-3/TRBV12-4
size: many

CDR3: CASSEQYAGVASTDTQYF
D: TRBD2
length: 18
J: TRBJ2-3
V: TRBV10-1
size: many

CDR3: CASSFRGLAGGFKETQYF
D: TRBD2
length: 18
J: TRBJ2-5
V: TRBV5-6
size: many

CDR3: CASSQVGGIDNEQFF
D: -
length: 15
J: TRBJ2-1
V: TRBV14
size: many

CDR3: CASSSDRTYEQYF
D: -
length: 13
J: TRBJ2-7
V: TRBV6-5
size: many

CDR3: CASSHRTSGYNEQFF
D: TRBD2
length: 15
J: TRBJ2-1
V: TRBV11-2
size: many

CDR3: CSVERGLGLESTDTQYF
D: TRBD2
length: 17
J: TRBJ2-3
V: TRBV29-1
size: many

CDR3: CASSAHGLVAPNQPQHF
D: -
length: 17
J: TRBJ1-5
V: TRBV9
size: medium-sized

CDR3: CASKQGFSNQPQHF
D: -
length: 14
J: TRBJ1-5
V: TRBV27
size: medium-sized

CDR3: CASSAWGVLAGDNEQFF
D: TRBD2
length: 17
J: TRBJ2-1
V: TRBV9
size: many

CDR3: CASSSIHTLPQETQYF
D: -
length: 16
J: TRBJ2-5
V: TRBV5-7
size: -

CDR3: CASSPGQGGNGYTF
D: -
length: 14
J: TRBJ1-2
V: TRBV10-2
size: -

CDR3: CASSFRSGALGTGELFF
D: -
length: 17
J: TRBJ2-2
V: TRBV5-1
size: many

CDR3: CATGTGYDNEQFF
D: TRBD1
length: 13
J: TRBJ2-1
V: TRBV7-9
size: many

CDR3: CASSVVGGTGELFF
D: -
length: 14
J: TRBJ2-2
V: TRBV9
size: medium-sized

CDR3: CASSLGQGGDEQYF
D: TRBD1
length: 14
J: TRBJ2-7
V: TRBV5-1
size: -

CDR3: CASSLGGGNTEAFF
D: -
length: 14
J: TRBJ1-1
V: TRBV7-6
size: -

CDR3: CASSLGGGNNQPQHF
D: -
length: 15
J: TRBJ1-5
V: TRBV7-6
size: many

CDR3: CASSRQGKNTGELFF
D: TRBD1
length: 15
J: TRBJ2-2
V: TRBV28
size: -

CDR3: CASSQDGRVHSGNTIYF
D: -
length: 17
J: TRBJ1-3
V: TRBV14
size: many

CDR3: CSAFQGLAARETQYF
D: TRBD2
length: 15
J: TRBJ2-3
V: TRBV20-1
size: -

CDR3: CASSLTLSEDRSQPQHF
D: TRBD1
length: 17
J: TRBJ1-5
V: TRBV18
size: -

CDR3: CASSLSGRYTEAFF
D: -
length: 14
J: TRBJ1-1
V: TRBV27
size: many

CDR3: CASKRDRGQETQYF
D: TRBD1
length: 14
J: TRBJ2-5
V: TRBV6-2/TRBV6-3
size: many

CDR3: CASSPPDRREGYTF
D: -
length: 14
J: TRBJ1-2
V: TRBV18
size: many

CDR3: CSARDWGPEAFF
D: -
length: 12
J: TRBJ1-1
V: TRBV20-1
size: many

CDR3: CASSLGIHGSYEQYF
D: -
length: 15
J: TRBJ2-7
V: TRBV5-1
size: many

CDR3: CASSKGLAGINEQFF
D: TRBD2
length: 15
J: TRBJ2-1
V: TRBV7-8
size: many

CDR3: CASSPTPKTGLAFF
D: TRBD1
length: 14
J: TRBJ1-1
V: TRBV9
size: -

CDR3: CSAPGTERVYGYTF
D: -
length: 14
J: TRBJ1-2
V: TRBV20-1
size: -

CDR3: CSTTGQVDYGYTF
D: TRBD1
length: 13
J: TRBJ1-2
V: TRBV20-1
size: -

CDR3: CATNPGHNYGYTF
D: -
length: 13
J: TRBJ1-2
V: TRBV15
size: -

CDR3: CASSGTGEAYEQYF
D: TRBD1
length: 14
J: TRBJ2-7
V: TRBV5-1
size: -

CDR3: CASSRQGGNQPQHF
D: TRBD1
length: 14
J: TRBJ1-5
V: TRBV5-1
size: -

CDR3: CASSEQTPNYGYTF
D: -
length: 14
J: TRBJ1-2
V: TRBV25-1
size: many

CDR3: CASSRPPGTGHTGELFF
D: TRBD1
length: 17
J: TRBJ2-2
V: TRBV28
size: -

CDR3: CASSLRSRGFNEKLFF
D: -
length: 16
J: TRBJ1-4
V: TRBV5-5
size: many

CDR3: CSARDSVFSGNTIYF
D: -
length: 15
J: TRBJ1-3
V: TRBV20-1
size: many

CDR3: CASSLGDNEQFF
D: -
length: 12
J: TRBJ2-1
V: TRBV7-9
size: few

CDR3: CSARGWTSGHNEQFF
D: TRBD2
length: 15
J: TRBJ2-1
V: TRBV20-1
size: many

CDR3: CASSLFSGWNEQFF
D: -
length: 14
J: TRBJ2-1
V: TRBV11-3
size: many

CDR3: CASSESALRTDTQYF
D: -
length: 15
J: TRBJ2-3
V: TRBV19
size: -